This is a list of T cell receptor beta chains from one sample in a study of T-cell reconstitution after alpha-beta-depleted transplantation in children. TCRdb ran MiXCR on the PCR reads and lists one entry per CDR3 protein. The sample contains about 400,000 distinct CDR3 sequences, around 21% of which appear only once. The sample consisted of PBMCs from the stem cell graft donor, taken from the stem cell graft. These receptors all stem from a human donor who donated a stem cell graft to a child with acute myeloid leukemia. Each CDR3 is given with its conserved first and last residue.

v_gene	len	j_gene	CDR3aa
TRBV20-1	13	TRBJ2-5	CSAPRTGGETQYF
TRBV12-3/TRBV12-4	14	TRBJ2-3	CASSRREGTDTQYF
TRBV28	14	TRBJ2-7	CASSSSGRAPEQYF
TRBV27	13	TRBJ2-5	CASSSMGQETQYF
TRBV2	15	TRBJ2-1	CASSPTTFSYNEQFF
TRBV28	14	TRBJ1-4	CASRQYRVGEKLFF
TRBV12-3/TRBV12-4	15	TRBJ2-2	CASSLILANTGELFF
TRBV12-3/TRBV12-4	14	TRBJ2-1	CASSLRPFYNEQFF
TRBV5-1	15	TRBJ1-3	CASSEGQVAGNTIYF
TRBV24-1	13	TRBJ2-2	CATSDPPTGELFF
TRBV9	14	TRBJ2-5	CASSPDSYQETQYF
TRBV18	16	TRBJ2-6	CASPRQAISGANVLTF
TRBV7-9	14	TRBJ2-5	CASNHGTSEETQYF
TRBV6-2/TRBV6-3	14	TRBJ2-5	CASSYLSAGETQYF
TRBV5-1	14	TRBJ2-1	CASSPTGYNNEQFF
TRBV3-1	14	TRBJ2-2	CASSRTSLTGELFF
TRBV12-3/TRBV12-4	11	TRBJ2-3	CASSFDGTQYF
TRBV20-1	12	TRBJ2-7	CSASLAGYEQYF
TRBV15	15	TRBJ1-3	CATSRDDSSGNTIYF
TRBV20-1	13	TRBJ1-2	CSATGIVDYGYTF